Each of the 10 T cell receptor beta chains below was sequenced from the same sample in a study of response to subunit inactivated influenza vaccine. TCRdb recomputed calls from the RT-PCR reads with MiXCR, one row per CDR3 protein. The repertoire holds about 700,000 distinct CDR3 sequences, with about 14% as singletons. The input for sequencing was PBMCs from blood, taken 14 to 15 days before vaccination. These TCRs come from a man aged 45 to 65 who received an inactivated influenza vaccine.

Only a few counts were recorded for this clonotype. The chain combines TRBV7-8 with TRBJ2-3, with 9 bases lining up with TRBD2. Germline CDR1 is SGHVS and CDR2 is FQNEAQ. The CDR3 contains 18 residues. Trimming cost V 0 bases and J 6 bases; bases outside gene matches: 13. The CDR3 reads CASSLAHQAGGPADTQYF. The CDR3 DNA reads TGTGCCAGCAGCTTAGCGCATCAGGCGGGGGGGCCGGCCGATACGCAGTATTTT.

This clonotype was seen a few times. The chain has TRBV12-3 or TRBV12-4 and TRBJ1-2, with D possibly TRBD1 on 5 matching bases. This CDR3 spans 15 amino acids. The V end was cut by 6 bases, the J end by 7 bases, with 21 bases between. In DNA, the CDR3 is TGTGCCAGCAGCCAACACTCGGGGGGAATTGGTGGCTACACCTTC. It encodes CASSQHSGGIGGYTF.

This clonotype was seen a few times. The rearrangement joins TRBV7-9 to TRBJ2-2, with 11 bases aligning to TRBD2. CDR3 length: 16 amino acids. From germline, CDR1 is SEHNR and CDR2 FQNEAQ (reference sequence). V lost 5 bases and J lost 5; bases outside the gene matches: 7. The CDR3 region has the DNA TGTGCCAGCAGCGCACTAGCGGGAGAGCTGACCGGGGAGCTGTTTTTT. It is translated as CASSALAGELTGELFF.

The table lists this clonotype with a count of one. The gene calls are TRBV19 and TRBJ2-7, with D perhaps given as TRBD1 or TRBD2 (6 bases each). This CDR3 contains 15 residues. Germline V gene lookup returns CDR1 LNHDA and CDR2 SQIVND (reference sequence). The V and J ends lost 1 base and 4 bases respectively, with 14 bases between them. CDR3 DNA sequence: TGTGCCAGTAGTATAGGGCCGGGGGCAGGATACGAGCAGTACTTC. The encoded protein is CASSIGPGAGYEQYF. Combining the CDR3 with reference TRBV19 and TRBJ2-7 gives the whole variable domain DGGITQSPKYLFRKEGQNVTLSCEQNLNHDAMYWYRQDPGQGLRLIYYSQIVNDFQKGDIAEGYSVSREKKESFPLTVTSAQKNPTAFYLCASSIGPGAGYEQYFGPGTRLTVT.

This clonotype was recorded a few times. The V and J genes are TRBV7-6 and TRBJ2-2; the D gene is possibly TRBD1 (7 bases). The V end was cut by 5 bases, the J end by 12 bases, with 13 bases between. The CDR3 has 12 residues. Per germline, CDR1 SGHVS and CDR2 FNYEAQ. CDR3 residues: CASSPGGTKLFF. CDR3 DNA: TGTGCCAGCAGCCCAGGGGGGACCAAGCTGTTTTTT.

This clonotype was counted between two and nine times. The chain combines TRBV18 with TRBJ2-7, with 9 bases lining up with TRBD1. The V gene's germline CDR1 is KGHSH and CDR2 LQKENI. V lost 3 bases, J lost 4 bases, and 10 bases stayed unmatched. The CDR3 has 16 amino acids. Written as DNA, the CDR3 is TGTGCCAGCTCACCGACGACCGGGACAGGGTCGTACGAGCAGTACTTC. It codes for CASSPTTGTGSYEQYF.

This clonotype showed up just a few times. The chain is built from TRBV7-9 and TRBJ2-1; perhaps TRBD2 as D (5 bases). V was shortened by 4 bases and J by 15 bases, with 16 bases between the two germline ends. This CDR3 spans 12 amino acids. Germline CDR1 SEHNR, CDR2 FQNEAQ (reference sequence). The CDR3, as DNA: TGTGCCAGCAGCTCCTCATCGGGGTCGCGGTTCTTC. Its protein product is CASSSSSGSRFF.

The chain couples TRBV5-1 to TRBJ2-1; TRBD2 matches at 7 bases. The V gene's germline CDR1 is SGHRS and CDR2 YFSETQ. The CDR3 sequence is 17 residues long. V was pared by 0 bases and J by 12 bases, with 18 bases of the junction left unmatched. The CDR3 spells CASSLEFLAVGWFGQFF. CDR3 nucleotide sequence: TGCGCCAGCAGCTTGGAATTCCTAGCGGTTGGGTGGTTCGGGCAGTTCTTC.

The V gene is TRBV4-2, the J gene TRBJ2-3, with 8 nucleotides matching TRBD2. CDR3 length: 17 residues. Germline CDR1 is LGHNA and CDR2 is YNFKEQ. The junction had 12 bases not matched to a gene; V was cut back by 4 bases and J by 3 bases. CDR3 sequence: CASSPWGASGGTDTQYF. CDR3 DNA sequence: TGTGCCAGCAGCCCCTGGGGGGCCAGCGGGGGTACAGATACGCAGTATTTT.

V and J are TRBV9 and TRBJ2-3; 12 bases fit TRBD2. The CDR3 length is 16 residues. V lost 3 bases and J lost 2; bases outside the gene matches: 4. Germline CDR1 reads SGDLS; CDR2 reads YYNGEE. Here the CDR3 reads CASSDPSGGVTDTQYF. CDR3 nucleotides: TGTGCCAGCAGCGACCCTAGCGGGGGGGTCACAGATACGCAGTATTTT. Filled out from reference TRBV9 and TRBJ2-3, the complete variable domain reads DSGVTQTPKHLITATGQRVTLRCSPRSGDLSVYWYQQSLDQGLQFLIQYYNGEERAKGNILERFSAQQFPDLHSELNLSSLELGDSALYFCASSDPSGGVTDTQYFGPGTRLTVL.